A single sample gave rise to the 22 T cell receptor beta chains below, sequenced in a study of T cell responses to AZD1222 COVID-19 vaccine. Libraries were prepared by immunoSEQ multiplex PCR; TCRdb keeps only in-frame clonotypes and omits some of them. Found here are approximately 130,000 clones, 90% of them singletons; the top ten hold 4% to 4.5%. The input for sequencing was peripheral blood, taken 28 days after the second dose of the MenACWY control vaccine. These TCRs come from an adult who received the MenACWY meningococcal vaccine as a control.

The chain carries TRBV6-5 and TRBJ1-5; D is unclear. V dropped 2 bases and J dropped 4 bases, with 12 bases sitting between them. The CDR3 consists of 15 residues. Germline CDR1 is MNHEY and CDR2 is SVGAGI. The CDR3 region is CASSYVSGVNQPQHF. As DNA, the CDR3 is TGTGCCAGCAGTTACGTCTCCGGGGTAAATCAGCCCCAGCATTTT.

The chain combines TRBV19 with TRBJ2-1; 9 positions match TRBD1. Looked up from germline, CDR1 is LNHDA and CDR2 is SQIVND (reference sequence). The CDR3 runs to 15 residues. V trimming: 5 bases; J trimming: 7 bases; junction bases outside the gene matches: 9. The CDR3 nucleotides read TGTGCCAGTAGTCCCACCGGGACAGGGTGGAATGAGCAGTTCTTC. Its translation: CASSPTGTGWNEQFF.

The chain employs TRBV6-1 and TRBJ2-7; TRBD1 agrees at 9 bases. V trimming: 2 bases; J trimming: 6 bases; junction bases outside the gene matches: 8. The germline CDR1 and CDR2 sequences are MNHNS and SASEGT. This CDR3 is 15 amino acids long. The DNA for the CDR3 is TGTGCCAGCAGTGAACCGGGACAGGGAGTATTCGAGCAGTACTTC. The encoded protein is CASSEPGQGVFEQYF.

J is TRBJ2-1 and V is TRBV25-1, with D hard to call. Germline-derived CDR1 and CDR2 are MGHDK and SYGVNS. The V gene lost 1 base and the J gene lost 6 bases, with 4 bases spanning the gap. CDR3 length: 12 amino acids. CDR3 residues: CASSEWGNEQFF. CDR3 nucleotide sequence: TGTGCCAGCAGTGAATGGGGCAATGAGCAGTTCTTC. The full variable domain, with the rest looked up from reference TRBV25-1 and TRBJ2-1, is EADIYQTPRYLVIGTGKKITLECSQTMGHDKMYWYQQDPGMELHLIHYSYGVNSTEKGDLSSESTVSRIRTEHFPLTLESARPSHTSQYLCASSEWGNEQFFGPGTRLTVL.

The chain recombines TRBV7-2 with TRBJ2-1; the match to TRBD2 covers 11 bases. The germline V gene encodes CDR1 SGHTA and CDR2 FQGNSA. The CDR3 covers 17 residues. V gave up 0 bases and J gave up 8 bases; unmatched junction bases: 9. This CDR3 is CASSLALAGGGADEQFF. CDR3 in DNA: TGTGCCAGCAGCTTAGCTCTAGCGGGAGGAGGAGCGGATGAGCAGTTCTTC.

This clone was seen just once. The chain recombines TRBV14 with TRBJ2-2; TRBD1 might be the D (6 bases). The CDR3 consists of 16 residues. V gave up 1 base and J gave up 3 bases, with 12 bases separating them. Germline CDR1 and CDR2: SGHDN and FVKESK. For the CDR3, the DNA is TGTGCCAGCAGCCAAGGAGCGACAGGATACACCGGGGAGCTGTTTTTT. Its translation is CASSQGATGYTGELFF.

The gene calls are TRBV3-1 (or the pseudogene TRBV3-2) and TRBJ2-1; D is possibly TRBD1 (6 bases). Germline assignment: CDR1 LGHDT and CDR2 YNNKEL (reference sequence). Between the trimmed V and J ends, which lost 0 bases and 8 bases, there was a span of 17 bases. The CDR3 sequence is 16 residues long. Here the CDR3 DNA reads TGTGCCAGCAGCCAAGAAACAGGGCGTGAGCCTCATGAGCAGTTCTTC. Amino acid sequence: CASSQETGREPHEQFF.

The rearrangement links TRBV9 to TRBJ1-6; D is possibly TRBD1 (5 bases). V was cut by 3 bases and J by 6 bases, with 10 bases left in between. The CDR3 consists of 14 residues. The V gene's germline CDR1 is SGDLS and CDR2 YYNGEE. CDR3 nucleotides: TGTGCCAGCAGCGAGGGGCCCCCTAATTCACCCCTCCACTTT. Encoded protein: CASSEGPPNSPLHF.

The chain couples TRBV5-5 to TRBJ1-2; D perhaps matches TRBD1 (6 bases). The CDR3 is made up of 16 amino acids. Germline V gene sequence: CDR1 SGHKS, CDR2 YYEKEE (reference sequence). Between the trimmed V and J ends, which lost 0 bases and 4 bases, there was a span of 16 bases. The CDR3 DNA reads as TGTGCCAGCAGCTTGGGAACCCCTGGGGGCGGCTATGGCTACACCTTC. Translation gives CASSLGTPGGGYGYTF. Filled out from reference TRBV5-5 and TRBJ1-2, the complete variable domain reads DAGVTQSPTHLIKTRGQQVTLRCSPISGHKSVSWYQQVLGQGPQFIFQYYEKEERGRGNFPDRFSARQFPNYSSELNVNALLLGDSALYLCASSLGTPGGGYGYTFGSGTRLTVV.

This chain connects TRBV5-6 to TRBJ1-1; D ambiguous. The CDR3 totals 13 residues. CDR1 and CDR2 from the germline V gene are SGHDT and YYEEEE. Trimming took 4 bases from V and 5 from J, leaving 12 bases between them. CDR3 amino acids: CASSPIHGTEAFF. DNA of the CDR3: TGTGCCAGCAGCCCAATACACGGGACTGAAGCTTTCTTT. The whole variable domain, remainder taken from reference TRBV5-6 and TRBJ1-1, is DAGVTQSPTHLIKTRGQQVTLRCSPKSGHDTVSWYQQALGQGPQFIFQYYEEEERQRGNFPDRFSGHQFPNYSSELNVNALLLGDSALYLCASSPIHGTEAFFGQGTRLTVV.

This clone was counted only a few times. This chain uses TRBV6-2 or TRBV6-3 with TRBJ2-5; 11 bases agree with TRBD2. Germline V gene data show CDR1 as MNHEY and CDR2 as SVGEGT. J lost 5 bases, V lost 5 bases, and 1 base had no gene match. There are 13 residues in the CDR3. The CDR3 DNA reads as TGTGCCAGCAGTAGGACTAGCGGGGAGACCCAGTACTTC. As protein: CASSRTSGETQYF.

The chain joins TRBV15 to TRBJ2-5; 11 nucleotides match TRBD1. CDR3 length equals 14 residues. V lost 5 bases and J lost 3; bases outside the gene matches: 2. CDR1 is LNHNV and CDR2 is YYDKDF in the germline V gene (reference sequence). The CDR3 reads CATSRGQGEETQYF. The CDR3 DNA reads TGTGCCACCAGCCGGGGACAGGGGGAAGAGACCCAGTACTTC.

The chain recombines TRBV5-4 with TRBJ1-2; 8 bases fit TRBD1. Germline V CDR1 and CDR2: SGHNT, YYREEE (reference sequence). With V trimmed by 4 bases and J by 5 bases, 4 bases remained unmatched. The CDR3 loop spans 13 amino acids. The CDR3 loop is CASSPTGGYGYTF. The CDR3 bases are TGTGCCAGCAGCCCCACAGGGGGTTATGGCTACACCTTC.

This chain uses TRBV19 with TRBJ2-3; D is uncertain. The CDR3 covers 13 residues. Germline V CDR1 and CDR2: LNHDA, SQIVND (reference sequence). Trimming shortened V by 6 bases and J by 3 bases, and 10 bases separated the two germline ends. CDR3 coding DNA: TGTGCCAGTAGACCCGGAGAAACAGATACGCAGTATTTT. Translation gives CASRPGETDTQYF.

The chain combines TRBV18 with TRBJ1-3; tentatively, D is TRBD1 (6 bases). Trimming left V 3 bases short and J 4 bases short, with 13 bases between. This CDR3 is 15 amino acids long. CDR1 is KGHSH and CDR2 is LQKENI in the germline V gene. CDR3 loop: CASSPAGAAGNTIYF. The DNA for the CDR3 is TGTGCCAGCTCACCGGCGGGGGCGGCAGGAAACACCATATATTTT.

This rearrangement joins TRBV28 to TRBJ2-3, with 8 bases that match TRBD2. The CDR3 covers 17 residues. Germline-derived CDR1 and CDR2 are MDHEN and SYDVKM. V lost 2 bases and J lost 6; bases outside the gene matches: 13. The CDR3 nucleotides are TGTGCCAGCAGTTTAGAGGCAGCGGGGGCCACAGCGGATACGCAGTATTTT. Amino acid sequence: CASSLEAAGATADTQYF. Filled out from reference TRBV28 and TRBJ2-3, the complete variable domain reads DVKVTQSSRYLVKRTGEKVFLECVQDMDHENMFWYRQDPGLGLRLIYFSYDVKMKEKGDIPEGYSVSREKKERFSLILESASTNQTSMYLCASSLEAAGATADTQYFGPGTRLTVL.

This chain connects TRBV11-2 to TRBJ2-1; 9 bases map to TRBD2. CDR3 length: 15 amino acids. Per germline, CDR1 SGHAT and CDR2 FQNNGV. V shed 5 bases and J 0 bases; nucleotides not matched to a gene: 2. In DNA form, the CDR3 reads TGTGCCAGCAGCGCGGGACTAGCCTCCTACAATGAGCAGTTCTTC. It translates to CASSAGLASYNEQFF. Full variable domain (rest looked up from reference TRBV11-2 and TRBJ2-1): EAGVAQSPRYKIIEKRQSVAFWCNPISGHATLYWYQQILGQGPKLLIQFQNNGVVDDSQLPKDRFSAERLKGVDSTLKIQPAKLEDSAVYLCASSAGLASYNEQFFGPGTRLTVL.

The rearrangement links TRBV12-3 or TRBV12-4 to TRBJ1-2; D gene uncertain. V was shortened by 4 bases and J by 1 base, with 1 base between the two germline ends. The CDR3 extends over 11 amino acids. In DNA, the CDR3 is TGTGCCAGCAGTTATAACTATGGCTACACCTTC. This gives the protein CASSYNYGYTF.

The chain recombines TRBV2 with TRBJ2-1; D possibly uses TRBD1 or TRBD2 (5 bases each). CDR3 length: 14 residues. Trimming removed 7 bases from V and 7 bases from J, with 17 bases in between. Germline V gene data show CDR1 as SNHLY and CDR2 as FYNNEI. The CDR3 nucleotides are TGTGCCAGCAAACCCCCGGGACCAGTGAATGAGCAGTTCTTC. It is translated as CASKPPGPVNEQFF. The variable domain in full, with the rest retrieved from reference TRBV2 and TRBJ2-1, is EPEVTQTPSHQVTQMGQEVILRCVPISNHLYFYWYRQILGQKVEFLVSFYNNEISEKSEIFDDQFSVERPDGSNFTLKIRSTKLEDSAMYFCASKPPGPVNEQFFGPGTRLTVL.

The chain is built from TRBV9 and TRBJ2-3; 13 nucleotides match TRBD2. The CDR3 has 14 amino acids. Germline V CDR1 and CDR2: SGDLS, YYNGEE. With V trimmed by 2 bases and J by 11 bases, 5 bases remained unmatched. The CDR3 loop reads CASSVRTSGSEQYF. The CDR3 DNA follows: TGTGCCAGCAGCGTCAGGACTAGCGGGAGCGAGCAGTATTTT.

The chain combines TRBV18 with TRBJ1-2; 10 nucleotides align to TRBD1. Germline-derived CDR1 and CDR2 are KGHSH and LQKENI. This CDR3 region has 15 residues. Germline trimming cut 4 bases from V and 5 bases from J; bases unmatched to any gene: 7. CDR3 sequence reads: CASSLDPGQGYGYTF. Written as DNA, the CDR3 is TGTGCCAGCTCACTCGACCCGGGACAGGGGTATGGCTACACCTTC.

This clone has only one observation. This chain links TRBV6-5 with TRBJ2-1, with a weak D call TRBD1 (6 bases). This CDR3 has 14 residues. Germline V CDR1 and CDR2: MNHEY, SVGAGI. V lost 6 bases and J lost 4, with 13 bases in between. CDR3 nucleotides: TGTGCCAGCAGCCCCCGGGACATATACAATGAGCAGTTCTTC. Amino acid sequence: CASSPRDIYNEQFF.